A single sample is the source of the 26 T cell receptor beta chains below, sequenced in a study of cytomegalovirus exposure and HLA in healthy donors. With 60 Vbeta and 13 Jbeta primers, the PCR was carried out. TCRdb keeps only in-frame clones here, not all; method: immunoSEQ multiplex PCR. This table has about 150,000 clones, more than 75% appearing once. The sequencing input was PBMCs. Receptors originate from a woman in her 40s in good health and CMV-seronegative.

As regards this clone: Other DNA sequences in the sample encode the same CDR3. This sequence joins TRBV5-4 and TRBJ2-7, with D maybe TRBD1 (6 bases). The CDR3 contains 13 residues. Germline V gene lookup returns CDR1 SGHNT and CDR2 YYREEE (reference sequence). Trimming shortened V by 1 base and J by 2 bases, and 7 bases separated the two germline ends. For the CDR3, the DNA is TGTGCCAGCAGCTTGACAGGGACCTACGAGCAGTACTTC. Protein: CASSLTGTYEQYF. Full variable domain (outside the CDR3, taken from reference TRBV5-4 and TRBJ2-7): ETGVTQSPTHLIKTRGQQVTLRCSSQSGHNTVSWYQQALGQGPQFIFQYYREEENGRGNFPPRFSGLQFPNYSSELNVNALELDDSALYLCASSLTGTYEQYFGPGTRLTVT.

The gene calls are TRBV7-9 and TRBJ1-5; D is perhaps TRBD1 (6 bases). Germline V gene sequence: CDR1 SEHNR, CDR2 FQNEAQ (reference sequence). V was clipped by 4 bases and J by 0 bases, with 10 bases between them. The CDR3 spans 15 residues. CDR3 nucleotides: TGTGCCAGCAGCTCCGGACAGTATAGCAATCAGCCCCAGCATTTT. Translated, it gives CASSSGQYSNQPQHF.

This rearrangement joins TRBV19 to TRBJ2-3; 9 positions agree with TRBD2. Per germline, CDR1 LNHDA and CDR2 SQIVND (reference sequence). The CDR3 covers 18 residues. V lost 5 bases, J lost 9 bases, and 21 bases stayed unmatched. CDR3 nucleotide sequence: TGTGCCAGTAGTTTCCTTACCACGGGGACTAGCAAAGTTGGGACGCAGTATTTT. Translation: CASSFLTTGTSKVGTQYF.

This chain joins TRBV19 and TRBJ2-7; 9 bases are a match to TRBD2. The germline V gene has CDR1 LNHDA and CDR2 SQIVND (reference sequence). V was pared by 4 bases and J by 2 bases, with 6 bases of the junction left unmatched. This CDR3 region has 15 residues. CDR3 DNA sequence: TGTGCCAGTAGTACCACAGCGGGGGGCACCTACGAGCAGTACTTC. Amino acid sequence: CASSTTAGGTYEQYF.

The genes are TRBV7-9 and TRBJ1-5; D unresolved. Germline V gene lookup returns CDR1 SEHNR and CDR2 FQNEAQ (reference sequence). V gave up 1 base and J gave up 9 bases, with 7 bases separating them. The CDR3 is 12 residues long. In DNA form, the CDR3 reads TGTGCCAGCAGCTTAGAGGACTCGCCCCAGCATTTT. It yields the protein CASSLEDSPQHF.

The gene calls are TRBV11-3 and TRBJ2-1; 9 bases line up with TRBD1. CDR1 SGHNT and CDR2 YENEEA come from the germline V gene. The CDR3 consists of 15 residues. V trimming: 7 bases; J trimming: 6 bases; junction bases outside the gene matches: 10. As DNA, the CDR3 is TGTGCCAGCAACGTCGGGACAGGGTTTGGCAATGAGCAGTTCTTC. Translating it yields CASNVGTGFGNEQFF.

There are a few counts of this clone. The V and J genes are TRBV18 and TRBJ2-3; D is ambiguous. In germline, CDR1 is KGHSH, CDR2 LQKENI. The CDR3 contains 13 residues. V was cut by 3 bases and J by 2 bases, with 6 bases left in between. For the CDR3, the DNA is TGTGCCAGCTCACCTGGCTTCACAGATACGCAGTATTTT. This codes for CASSPGFTDTQYF.

There are a few counts of this clone. The chain recombines TRBV7-6 with TRBJ2-2, with D perhaps matching TRBD1 (5 bases). Trimming removed 5 bases at V and 0 bases at J, with 13 bases between. Germline CDR1 and CDR2: SGHVS and FNYEAQ. The CDR3 totals 16 residues. This chain's CDR3 is CASSLRTFANTGELFF. CDR3 DNA sequence: TGTGCCAGCAGCCTAAGGACATTCGCGAACACCGGGGAGCTGTTTTTT. Based on the CDR3 plus reference TRBV7-6 and TRBJ2-2, the full variable domain is GAGVSQSPRYKVTKRGQDVALRCDPISGHVSLYWYRQALGQGPEFLTYFNYEAQQDKSGLPNDRFSAERPEGSISTLTIQRTEQRDSAMYRCASSLRTFANTGELFFGEGSRLTVL.

This clone was counted a single time. This chain connects TRBV18 to TRBJ2-3; D is unclear. Germline CDR1 KGHSH, CDR2 LQKENI. Trimming stripped 3 bases from V and 6 bases from J, with 13 bases between. The CDR3 is 14 residues long. CDR3 protein: CASSPGPSGDTQYF. The DNA of the CDR3 is TGTGCCAGCTCACCCGGTCCCTCCGGGGATACGCAGTATTTT.

In its sample, this clone was seen once. J is TRBJ1-6 and V is TRBV9; TRBD1 agrees at 8 bases. J was trimmed by 8 bases and V by 4 bases; bases with no gene match: 11. This CDR3 contains 16 residues. The V gene's germline CDR1 is SGDLS and CDR2 YYNGEE. The CDR3 DNA is TGTGCCAGCAGCCCCAACCCCAGGGGGCAGGATTCACCCCTCCACTTT. Translating gives CASSPNPRGQDSPLHF. The full variable domain, completed using reference TRBV9 and TRBJ1-6, is DSGVTQTPKHLITATGQRVTLRCSPRSGDLSVYWYQQSLDQGLQFLIQYYNGEERAKGNILERFSAQQFPDLHSELNLSSLELGDSALYFCASSPNPRGQDSPLHFGNGTRLTVT.

V usage is TRBV25-1 and J usage is TRBJ2-4; TRBD1 matches at 7 bases. Germline CDR1 MGHDK, CDR2 SYGVNS. The CDR3 consists of 11 residues. Trimming took 4 bases from V and 14 from J; bases not matched to a gene: 5. The CDR3 is CASSAAGTEYF. The CDR3 bases are TGTGCCAGCAGTGCGGCCGGGACAGAGTACTTC.

The chain joins TRBV5-1 to TRBJ2-1, with 10 positions matching TRBD2. In germline, CDR1 is SGHRS, CDR2 YFSETQ. The CDR3 loop spans 14 amino acids. With 3 bases clipped from V and 7 bases from J, the junction kept 4 bases outside the gene matches. CDR3: CASSYASGRNEQFF. Written as DNA, the CDR3 is TGCGCCAGCAGCTATGCTAGCGGGAGAAATGAGCAGTTCTTC.

The chain recombines TRBV11-2 with TRBJ2-7, with 9 bases aligning to TRBD1. From germline, CDR1 is SGHAT and CDR2 FQNNGV. V lost 2 bases, J lost 4 bases, and 15 bases stayed unmatched. The CDR3 has 18 residues. The CDR3 coding sequence is TGTGCCAGCAGCTTAACAATCAGCGGGACAGGGACCTCTTACGAGCAGTACTTC. The encoded protein is CASSLTISGTGTSYEQYF.

This clone was observed once. The chain combines TRBV5-4 with TRBJ2-7; 10 bases are a match to TRBD2. This CDR3 spans 15 amino acids. V lost 4 bases to trimming and J lost 7 bases; unmatched junction nucleotides: 11. Looked up from germline, CDR1 is SGHNT and CDR2 is YYREEE (reference sequence). In nucleotides, the CDR3 is TGTGCCAGCAGCCCCAGGCTAGCGGGGGCTGGTGAGCAGTACTTC. This codes for CASSPRLAGAGEQYF.

CDR3 loop: CATSRSLWGRDTEAFF. In nucleotides, the CDR3 is TGTGCCACCAGCAGATCTCTTTGGGGGCGTGACACTGAAGCTTTCTTT. V and J are TRBV15 and TRBJ1-1, with D tentatively TRBD1 (6 bases). The ends were cut back, 2 bases at V and 3 bases at J, with 16 bases in the middle. CDR1 is LNHNV and CDR2 is YYDKDF in the germline V gene (reference sequence). The CDR3 length is 16 residues.

The genes are TRBV11-2 and TRBJ2-2; 7 bases agree with TRBD2. The CDR3 length is 15 residues. V was pared by 4 bases and J by 4 bases, with 6 bases of the junction left unmatched. CDR1 is SGHAT, CDR2 FQNNGV, per germline. The CDR3 sequence: CASSSTGRGTGELFF. In DNA form, the CDR3 reads TGTGCCAGCAGCTCCACGGGGAGGGGCACCGGGGAGCTGTTTTTT.

The CDR3 loop reads CASSSATRDTQYF. DNA for the CDR3: TGTGCCAGCAGTTCCGCAACCAGGGATACGCAGTATTTT. V gene TRBV27 combines with J gene TRBJ2-3; D is undetermined. This CDR3 is 13 amino acids long. V was trimmed by 4 bases and J by 6 bases, leaving 11 bases between them. The germline V gene has CDR1 MNHEY and CDR2 SMNVEV (reference sequence).

The chain employs TRBV27 and TRBJ2-7, with 9 bases lining up with TRBD1. The CDR3 has 15 residues. Unmatched junction bases numbered 9, after V lost 6 bases and J lost 3 bases. Germline-derived CDR1 and CDR2 are MNHEY and SMNVEV (reference sequence). CDR3 sequence (DNA): TGTGCCAGCAGAAAAAACAGGGGGCTTCTCTACGAGCAGTACTTC. This codes for CASRKNRGLLYEQYF.

The rearrangement links TRBV5-4 to TRBJ2-1; 8 bases fit TRBD1. Germline V gene lookup returns CDR1 SGHNT and CDR2 YYREEE (reference sequence). The CDR3 runs 15 residues. V lost 4 bases and J lost 0; bases outside the gene matches: 3. The CDR3 DNA reads as TGTGCCAGCAGCCCAGGGGGCGGCTCCTACAATGAGCAGTTCTTC. This translates into CASSPGGGSYNEQFF.

This clone was seen a handful of times. The chain joins TRBV4-3 to TRBJ2-5; D is perhaps TRBD1 (6 bases). The CDR3 extends over 14 amino acids. Trimming left V 0 bases short and J 9 bases short, with 14 bases between. Germline V gene sequence: CDR1 LGHNA, CDR2 YSLEER. CDR3 DNA: TGCGCCAGCAGCCAAGACAGGGTCGCAGGGGCCCAGTACTTC. It translates to CASSQDRVAGAQYF.

The CDR3 protein is CASSVGPGTDTQYF. DNA of the CDR3: TGTGCCAGCAGCGTAGGCCCCGGGACAGATACGCAGTATTTT. The V call is TRBV9, the J call TRBJ2-3; D not resolved. The CDR3 contains 14 residues. Germline V gene sequence: CDR1 SGDLS, CDR2 YYNGEE. V was cut by 0 bases and J by 3 bases, with 8 bases left in between.

This clone has more than one count but fewer than ten. The chain is built from TRBV6-1 and TRBJ1-4; 7 bases line up with TRBD1. The CDR3 is made up of 14 amino acids. Trimming removed 6 bases from V and 7 bases from J; junction bases left unmatched: 8. Germline CDR1 and CDR2: MNHNS and SASEGT. CDR3 residues: CASRTGTVGEKLFF. Here the CDR3 DNA reads TGTGCCAGCAGAACCGGGACAGTCGGTGAAAAACTGTTTTTT.

This chain links TRBV7-3 with TRBJ2-1; the D gene is possibly TRBD2 (5 bases). CDR1 and CDR2 from the germline V gene are SGHTA and FQGTGA. The CDR3 extends over 16 amino acids. The V gene lost 2 bases and the J gene lost 3 bases, with 14 bases spanning the gap. The CDR3 DNA reads TGTGCCAGCAGCTTAGGTCCGGACTTACTCTACAATGAGCAGTTCTTC. This encodes CASSLGPDLLYNEQFF.

In this sample, this clone turned up a few times. The chain employs TRBV11-3 and TRBJ2-7; D ambiguous. The germline CDR1 and CDR2 sequences are SGHNT and YENEEA. V gave up 5 bases and J gave up 0 bases, with 11 bases separating them. The CDR3 totals 14 residues. The CDR3 DNA reads TGTGCCAGCAGCCCCGCCTCTAGCTCCTACGAGCAGTACTTC. Protein: CASSPASSSYEQYF.

This clone was seen just once. The chain carries TRBV28 and TRBJ2-1; tentative D call: TRBD2 (7 bases). Germline V gene data show CDR1 as MDHEN and CDR2 as SYDVKM. The CDR3 loop spans 13 amino acids. V lost 6 bases, J lost 8 bases, and 14 bases lay in between. The CDR3 DNA follows: TGTGCCAGCAGGCTTCAAGGGGGGGATGAGCAGTTCTTC. Translating gives CASRLQGGDEQFF.

V and J are TRBV21-1 and TRBJ2-2; TRBD2, the table's D call, was not compared with the DNA. TRBV21-1 is marked as a pseudogene. The CDR3 covers 14 residues. In DNA form, the CDR3 reads TGTGCCAGCACCTATGAGAGGGTCGGCGGGGAGCTGTTTTTT. As protein: CASTYERVGGELFF.